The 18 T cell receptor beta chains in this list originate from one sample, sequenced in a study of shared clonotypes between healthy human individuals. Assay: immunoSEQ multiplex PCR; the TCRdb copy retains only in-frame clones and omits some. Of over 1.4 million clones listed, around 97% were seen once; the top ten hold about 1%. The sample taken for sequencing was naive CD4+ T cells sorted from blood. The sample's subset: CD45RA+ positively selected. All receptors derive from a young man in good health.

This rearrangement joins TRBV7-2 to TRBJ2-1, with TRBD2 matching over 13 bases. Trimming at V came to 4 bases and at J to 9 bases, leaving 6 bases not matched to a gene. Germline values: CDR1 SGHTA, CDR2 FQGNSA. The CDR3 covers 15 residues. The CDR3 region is CASSSSGLAGFEQFF. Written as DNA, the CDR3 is TGTGCCAGCAGCTCATCGGGACTAGCGGGATTTGAGCAGTTCTTC. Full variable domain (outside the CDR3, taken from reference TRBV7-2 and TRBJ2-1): GAGVSQSPSNKVTEKGKDVELRCDPISGHTALYWYRQSLGQGLEFLIYFQGNSAPDKSGLPSDRFSAERTGGSVSTLTIQRTQQEDSAVYLCASSSSGLAGFEQFFGPGTRLTVL.

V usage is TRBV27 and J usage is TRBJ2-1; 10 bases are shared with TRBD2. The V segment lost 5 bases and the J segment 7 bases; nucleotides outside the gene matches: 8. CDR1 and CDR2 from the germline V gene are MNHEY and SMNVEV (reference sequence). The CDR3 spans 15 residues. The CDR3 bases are TGTGCCAGCAGTCCTCGACTAGCGGGTGGGAATGAGCAGTTCTTC. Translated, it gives CASSPRLAGGNEQFF.

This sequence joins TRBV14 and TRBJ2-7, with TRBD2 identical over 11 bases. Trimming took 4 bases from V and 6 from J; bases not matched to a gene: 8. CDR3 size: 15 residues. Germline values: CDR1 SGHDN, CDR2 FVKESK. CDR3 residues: CASSLELAGVGEQYF. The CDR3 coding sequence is TGTGCCAGCAGCCTGGAACTAGCGGGAGTAGGCGAGCAGTACTTC.

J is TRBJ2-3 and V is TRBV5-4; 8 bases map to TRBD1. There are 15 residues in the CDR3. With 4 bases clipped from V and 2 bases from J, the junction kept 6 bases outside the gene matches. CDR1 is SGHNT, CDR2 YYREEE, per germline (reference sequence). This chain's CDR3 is CASSRGQEFTDTQYF. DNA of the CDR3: TGTGCCAGCAGCCGGGGACAGGAGTTCACAGATACGCAGTATTTT.

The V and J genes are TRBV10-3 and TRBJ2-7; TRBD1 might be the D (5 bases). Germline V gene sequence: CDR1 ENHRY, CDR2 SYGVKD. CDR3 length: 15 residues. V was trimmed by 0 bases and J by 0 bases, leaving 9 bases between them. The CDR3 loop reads CAISESAGLSYEQYF. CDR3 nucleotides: TGTGCCATCAGTGAGTCCGCAGGGCTCTCCTACGAGCAGTACTTC.

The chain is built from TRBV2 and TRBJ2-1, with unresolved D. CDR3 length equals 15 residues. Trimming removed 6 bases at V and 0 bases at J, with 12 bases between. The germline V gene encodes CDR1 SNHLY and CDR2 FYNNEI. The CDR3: CASSRPISSYNEQFF. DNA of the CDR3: TGTGCCAGCAGCCGACCAATCAGCTCCTACAATGAGCAGTTCTTC.

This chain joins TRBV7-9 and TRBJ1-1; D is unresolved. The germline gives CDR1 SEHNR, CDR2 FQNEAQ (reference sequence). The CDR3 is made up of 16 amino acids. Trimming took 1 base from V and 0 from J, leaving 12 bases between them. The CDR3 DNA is TGTGCCAGCAGCTTAGACAGCCTAGCCATGAACACTGAAGCTTTCTTT. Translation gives CASSLDSLAMNTEAFF.

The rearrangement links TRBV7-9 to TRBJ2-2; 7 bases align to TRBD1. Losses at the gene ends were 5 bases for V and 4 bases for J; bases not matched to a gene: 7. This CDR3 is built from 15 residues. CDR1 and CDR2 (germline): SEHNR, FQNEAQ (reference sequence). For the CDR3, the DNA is TGTGCCAGCAGCATCGGACAGGAAAGCACCGGGGAGCTGTTTTTT. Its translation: CASSIGQESTGELFF.

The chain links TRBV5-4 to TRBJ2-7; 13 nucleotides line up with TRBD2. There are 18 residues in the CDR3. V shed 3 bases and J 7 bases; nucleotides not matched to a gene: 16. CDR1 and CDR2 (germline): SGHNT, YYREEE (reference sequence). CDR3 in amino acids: CASSSGLLAGGRLGEQYF. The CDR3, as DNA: TGTGCCAGCAGCTCCGGACTACTAGCGGGAGGGCGACTGGGAGAGCAGTACTTC.

The CDR3, as DNA: TGTGCCAGTAGTATAGACCCCATACTAGCGGGGGACAATGAGCAGTTCTTC. This encodes CASSIDPILAGDNEQFF. V is TRBV19 and J is TRBJ2-1; TRBD2 agrees at 11 bases. Germline V gives CDR1 LNHDA, CDR2 SQIVND (reference sequence). The CDR3 is 17 amino acids. V gave up 0 bases and J gave up 5 bases; unmatched junction bases: 6.

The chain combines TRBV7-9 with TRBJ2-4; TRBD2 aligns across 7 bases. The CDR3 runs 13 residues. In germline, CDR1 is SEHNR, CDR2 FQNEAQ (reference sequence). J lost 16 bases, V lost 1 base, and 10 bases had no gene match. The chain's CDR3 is CASSLESTSRPYF. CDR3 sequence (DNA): TGTGCCAGCAGCTTAGAGTCGACTAGCCGACCTTACTTC.

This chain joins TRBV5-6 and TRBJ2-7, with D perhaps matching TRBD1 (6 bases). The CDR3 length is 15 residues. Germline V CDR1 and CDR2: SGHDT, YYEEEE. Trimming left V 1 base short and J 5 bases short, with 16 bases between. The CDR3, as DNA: TGTGCCAGCAGCTTGTCGGGACAACGAGGCAACGAGCAGTACTTC. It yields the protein CASSLSGQRGNEQYF.

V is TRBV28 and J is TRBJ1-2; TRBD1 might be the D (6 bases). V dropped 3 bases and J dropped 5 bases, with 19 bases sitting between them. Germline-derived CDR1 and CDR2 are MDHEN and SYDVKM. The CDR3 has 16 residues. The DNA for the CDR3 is TGTGCCAGCAGTTTCGCCAGGGGTGGGGACCTTTATGGCTACACCTTC. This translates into CASSFARGGDLYGYTF.

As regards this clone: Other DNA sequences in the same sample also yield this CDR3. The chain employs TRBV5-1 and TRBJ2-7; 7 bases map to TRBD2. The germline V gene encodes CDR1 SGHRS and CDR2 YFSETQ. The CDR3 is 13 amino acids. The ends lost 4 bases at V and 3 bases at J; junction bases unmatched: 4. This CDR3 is CASSPGTNYEQYF. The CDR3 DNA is TGCGCCAGCAGCCCCGGGACTAACTACGAGCAGTACTTC.

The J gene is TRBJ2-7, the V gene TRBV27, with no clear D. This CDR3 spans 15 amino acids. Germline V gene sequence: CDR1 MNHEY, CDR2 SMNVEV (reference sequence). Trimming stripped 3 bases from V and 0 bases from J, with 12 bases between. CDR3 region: CASSLRPQSSYEQYF. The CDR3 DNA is TGTGCCAGCAGTTTGCGGCCACAGAGCTCCTACGAGCAGTACTTC.

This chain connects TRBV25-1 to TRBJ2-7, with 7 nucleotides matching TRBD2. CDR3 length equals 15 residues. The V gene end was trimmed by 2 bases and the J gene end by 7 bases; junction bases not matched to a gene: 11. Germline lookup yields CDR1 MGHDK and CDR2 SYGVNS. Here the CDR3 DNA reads TGTGCCAGCAGTGAACTGTTGGCGGGAGAGAGGGAGCAGTACTTC. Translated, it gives CASSELLAGEREQYF.

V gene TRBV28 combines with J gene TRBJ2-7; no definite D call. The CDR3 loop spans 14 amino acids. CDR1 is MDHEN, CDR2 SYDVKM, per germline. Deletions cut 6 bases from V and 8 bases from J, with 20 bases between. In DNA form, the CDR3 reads TGTGCCAGCAGAGGCCTTCCAAATAACATACAGCAGTACTTC. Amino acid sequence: CASRGLPNNIQQYF. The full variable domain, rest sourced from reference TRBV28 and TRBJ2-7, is DVKVTQSSRYLVKRTGEKVFLECVQDMDHENMFWYRQDPGLGLRLIYFSYDVKMKEKGDIPEGYSVSREKKERFSLILESASTNQTSMYLCASRGLPNNIQQYFGPGTRLTVT.

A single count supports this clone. The CDR3 loop reads CASSYGGGALGNGYTF. The CDR3, as DNA: TGTGCCAGCAGTTATGGGGGAGGGGCTCTGGGCAATGGCTACACCTTC. This chain uses TRBV6-5 with TRBJ1-2; D perhaps matches TRBD1 (5 bases). This CDR3 spans 16 amino acids. Germline CDR1 is MNHEY and CDR2 is SVGAGI. V was trimmed by 3 bases and J by 6 bases, leaving 20 bases between them.